This record concerns one T cell receptor (beta chain) sequence. What it binds is not known. Likely a read error: the CDR3 ends without its conserved phenylalanine or tryptophan. The DNA is omitted, as the CDR3 cannot be located on it reliably, and the CDR3 follows TCRdb's listing. A primer in the constant region served to generate TCR beta cDNA from approximately 500 ng of total RNA. Three nested multiplex PCR rounds, a slightly modified ARM-PCR method, built the TCR beta libraries. Rounds one and two of PCR, each of 9 to 11 cycles, were primed with TRBV1-TRBV30 forward primers and a C-beta reverse primer. One entry per CDR3 protein results from TCRdb running MiXCR on the multiplex PCR reads. The data show 45,000 to 55,000 distinct CDR3 sequences, about 70% seen once. The CDR3 adds up to 14 amino acids, both ends counted. Germline V CDR1 and CDR2: SGHAT, FQNNGV. Co-extraction yielded RNA and DNA from about 20-30 mg of unsorted bulk tissue. Each tumor had five separate regions sampled.

The data are from a study of tumor-infiltrating lymphocytes in primary liver carcinoma. Study-level information: The patient population consisted of men and women between 30 and 69 years of age. Productive TCRbeta reads per sample were roughly 3.5 to 7.13 million, not differing by tissue.

Notes on the study in general: Only about 7.5-24% of top clones showed up in all five tumor regions.

This TCR was recovered from a man aged 40-49 years with primary liver carcinoma and hepatitis B virus infection. The chain joins TRBV11-2 to TRBJ1-2; the DNA was not used to check the table's D call, TRBD1. The sequencing input was liver tumor tissue from sampling region 2. Specified subset: tumor region T2, inferior pole. CDR3 protein: CASRERDTTYGCII.